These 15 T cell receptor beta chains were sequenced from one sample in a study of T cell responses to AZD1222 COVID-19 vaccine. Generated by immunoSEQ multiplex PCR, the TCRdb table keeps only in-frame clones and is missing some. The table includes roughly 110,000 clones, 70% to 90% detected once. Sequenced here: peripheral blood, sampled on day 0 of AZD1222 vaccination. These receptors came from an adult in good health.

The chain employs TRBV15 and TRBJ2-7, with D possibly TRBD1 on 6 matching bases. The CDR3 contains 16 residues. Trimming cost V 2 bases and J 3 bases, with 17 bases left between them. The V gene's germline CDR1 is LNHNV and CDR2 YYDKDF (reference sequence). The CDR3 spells CATSRPGASGDYEQYF. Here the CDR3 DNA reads TGTGCCACCAGCAGACCAGGGGCTTCAGGAGACTACGAGCAGTACTTC.

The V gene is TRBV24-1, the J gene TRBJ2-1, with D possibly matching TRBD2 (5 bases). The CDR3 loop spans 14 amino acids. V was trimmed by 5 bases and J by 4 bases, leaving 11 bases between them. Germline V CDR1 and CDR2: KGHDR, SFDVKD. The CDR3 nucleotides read TGTGCCACCAGTGGCGGGCCAATATACAATGAGCAGTTCTTC. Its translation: CATSGGPIYNEQFF.

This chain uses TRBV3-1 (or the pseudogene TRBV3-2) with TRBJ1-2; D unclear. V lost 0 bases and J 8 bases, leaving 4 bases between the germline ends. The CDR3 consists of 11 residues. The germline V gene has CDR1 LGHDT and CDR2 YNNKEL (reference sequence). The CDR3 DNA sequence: TGTGCCAGCAGCCAAGACGAAGGCTACACCTTC. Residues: CASSQDEGYTF.

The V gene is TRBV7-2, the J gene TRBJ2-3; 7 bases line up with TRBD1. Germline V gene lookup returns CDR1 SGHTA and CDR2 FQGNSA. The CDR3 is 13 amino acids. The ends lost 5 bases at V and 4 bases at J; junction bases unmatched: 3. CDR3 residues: CASSEQGPDTQYF. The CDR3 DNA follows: TGTGCCAGCAGCGAACAGGGGCCAGATACGCAGTATTTT. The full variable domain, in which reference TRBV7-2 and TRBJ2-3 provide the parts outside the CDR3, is GAGVSQSPSNKVTEKGKDVELRCDPISGHTALYWYRQSLGQGLEFLIYFQGNSAPDKSGLPSDRFSAERTGGSVSTLTIQRTQQEDSAVYLCASSEQGPDTQYFGPGTRLTVL.

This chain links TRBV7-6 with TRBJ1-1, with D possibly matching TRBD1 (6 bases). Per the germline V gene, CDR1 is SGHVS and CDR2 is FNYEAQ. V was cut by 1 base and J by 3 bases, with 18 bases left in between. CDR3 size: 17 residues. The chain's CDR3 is CASSLGRRQGWDTEAFF. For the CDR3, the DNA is TGTGCCAGCAGCTTAGGCCGCCGGCAGGGGTGGGACACTGAAGCTTTCTTT.

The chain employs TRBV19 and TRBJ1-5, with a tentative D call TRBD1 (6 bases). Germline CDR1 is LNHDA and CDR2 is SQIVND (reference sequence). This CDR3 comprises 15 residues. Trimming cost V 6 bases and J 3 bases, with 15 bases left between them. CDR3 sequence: CASSHLQGPNQPQHF. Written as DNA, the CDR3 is TGTGCCAGTAGCCACTTACAGGGTCCCAATCAGCCCCAGCATTTT.

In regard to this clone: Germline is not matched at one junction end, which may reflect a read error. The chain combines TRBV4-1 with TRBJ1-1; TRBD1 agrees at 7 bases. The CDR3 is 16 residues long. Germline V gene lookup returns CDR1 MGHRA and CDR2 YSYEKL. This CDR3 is CASSHSRTGVPTETFF. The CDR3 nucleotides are TGCGCCAGCAGCCATTCCCGTACAGGGGTGCCCACTGAAACTTTCTTT.

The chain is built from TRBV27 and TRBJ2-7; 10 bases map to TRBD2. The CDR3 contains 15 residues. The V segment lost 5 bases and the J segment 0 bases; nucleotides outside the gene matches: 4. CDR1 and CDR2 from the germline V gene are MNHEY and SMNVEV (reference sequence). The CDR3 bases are TGTGCCAGCAGTCTAGCGGGAGTCCCCTCCTACGAGCAGTACTTC. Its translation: CASSLAGVPSYEQYF.

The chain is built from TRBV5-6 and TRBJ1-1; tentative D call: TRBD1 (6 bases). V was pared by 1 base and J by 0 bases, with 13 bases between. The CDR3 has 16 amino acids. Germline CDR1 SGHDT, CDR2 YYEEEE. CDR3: CASSLPGVGMNTEAFF. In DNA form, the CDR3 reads TGTGCCAGCAGCTTGCCAGGGGTTGGTATGAACACTGAAGCTTTCTTT.

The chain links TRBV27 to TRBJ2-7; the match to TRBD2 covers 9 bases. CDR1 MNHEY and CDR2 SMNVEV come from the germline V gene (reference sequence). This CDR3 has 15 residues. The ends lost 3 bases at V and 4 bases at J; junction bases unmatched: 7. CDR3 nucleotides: TGTGCCAGCAGTTTTAGCGGGAGAAGGGGTTACGAGCAGTACTTC. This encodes CASSFSGRRGYEQYF.

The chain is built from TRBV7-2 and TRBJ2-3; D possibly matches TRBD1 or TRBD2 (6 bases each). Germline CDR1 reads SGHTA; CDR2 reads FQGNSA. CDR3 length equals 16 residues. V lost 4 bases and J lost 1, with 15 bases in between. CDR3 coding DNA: TGTGCCAGCAGCTCCCTGAGGGGGACTCGCACAGATACGCAGTATTTT. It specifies CASSSLRGTRTDTQYF.

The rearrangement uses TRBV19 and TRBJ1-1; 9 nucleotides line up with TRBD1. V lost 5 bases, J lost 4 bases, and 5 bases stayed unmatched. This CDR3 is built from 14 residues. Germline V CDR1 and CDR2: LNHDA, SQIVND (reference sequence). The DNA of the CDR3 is TGTGCCAGTAGTTGGGACAGGGTCGTCACTGAAGCTTTCTTT. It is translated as CASSWDRVVTEAFF.

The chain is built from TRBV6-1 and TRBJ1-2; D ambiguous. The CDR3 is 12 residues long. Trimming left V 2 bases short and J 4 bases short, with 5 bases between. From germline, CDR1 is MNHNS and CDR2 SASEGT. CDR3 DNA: TGTGCCAGCAGTGAACAACTCTATGGCTACACCTTC. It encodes CASSEQLYGYTF.

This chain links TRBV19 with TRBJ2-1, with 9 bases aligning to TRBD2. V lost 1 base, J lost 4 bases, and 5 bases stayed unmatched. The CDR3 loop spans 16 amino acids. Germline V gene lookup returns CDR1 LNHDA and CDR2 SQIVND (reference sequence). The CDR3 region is CASSIADTSGYNEQFF. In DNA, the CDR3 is TGTGCCAGTAGTATAGCAGACACTAGCGGGTACAATGAGCAGTTCTTC.

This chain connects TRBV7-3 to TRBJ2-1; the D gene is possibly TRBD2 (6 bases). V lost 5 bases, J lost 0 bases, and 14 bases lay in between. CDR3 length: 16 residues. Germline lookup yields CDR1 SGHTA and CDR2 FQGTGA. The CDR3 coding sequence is TGTGCCAGCAGCAGGCGGGACTTGAGCTCCTACAATGAGCAGTTCTTC. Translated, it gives CASSRRDLSSYNEQFF. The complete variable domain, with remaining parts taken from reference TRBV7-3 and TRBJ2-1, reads GAGVSQTPSNKVTEKGKYVELRCDPISGHTALYWYRQSLGQGPEFLIYFQGTGAADDSGLPNDRFFAVRPEGSVSTLKIQRTERGDSAVYLCASSRRDLSSYNEQFFGPGTRLTVL.